Presented here are 11 T cell receptor beta chains from one specimen sequenced in a study of T cell responses to AZD1222 COVID-19 vaccine. Clones were sequenced by immunoSEQ multiplex PCR, and TCRdb holds only the in-frame ones, with some missing. In the table there are roughly 90,000 clones, approximately 89% of which are singletons. The sequencing used peripheral blood, collected 28 days after the second AZD1222 dose. All receptors come from an adult who received the AZD1222 COVID-19 vaccine.

V and J are TRBV30 and TRBJ2-7; TRBD1 might be the D (5 bases). There are 14 residues in the CDR3. V was shortened by 3 bases and J by 2 bases, with 14 bases between the two germline ends. Per germline, CDR1 GTSNPN and CDR2 SVGIG (reference sequence). CDR3 protein: CAWRRDGAAYEQYF. The CDR3 DNA reads TGTGCCTGGAGGCGAGATGGGGCAGCCTACGAGCAGTACTTC.

CDR3 coding DNA: TGTGCCAGCAGCTTAGGCAGGGCTGGAAACACCATATATTTT. It specifies CASSLGRAGNTIYF. The chain employs TRBV13 and TRBJ1-3; D might be TRBD1 (5 bases). V lost 0 bases and J 2 bases, leaving 5 bases between the germline ends. Per the germline V gene, CDR1 is PRHDT and CDR2 is FYEKMQ (reference sequence). This CDR3 is built from 14 residues. Together with reference TRBV13 and TRBJ1-3, the CDR3 gives the full variable domain: AAGVIQSPRHLIKEKRETATLKCYPIPRHDTVYWYQQGPGQDPQFLISFYEKMQSDKGSIPDRFSAQQFSDYHSELNMSSLELGDSALYFCASSLGRAGNTIYFGEGSWLTVV.

This rearrangement joins TRBV25-1 to TRBJ2-5; 12 bases match TRBD2. The junction had 7 bases not matched to a gene; V was cut back by 7 bases and J by 4 bases. CDR1 is MGHDK, CDR2 SYGVNS, per germline. The CDR3 has 15 amino acids. The CDR3 DNA is TGTGCCAGCACCCGAACGACTAGCGGGGGAGAGACCCAGTACTTC. Encoded protein: CASTRTTSGGETQYF.

V usage is TRBV7-6 and J usage is TRBJ2-7; D not resolved. The CDR3 is 11 residues long. Germline assignment: CDR1 SGHVS and CDR2 FNYEAQ. V was pared by 5 bases and J by 4 bases, with 6 bases between. CDR3 sequence: CASSTIYEQYV. The CDR3 DNA is TGTGCCAGCAGCACAATTTACGAGCAGTACGTC.

This chain joins TRBV20-1 and TRBJ1-1, with TRBD1 matching 7 bases. The germline V gene encodes CDR1 DFQATT and CDR2 SNEGSKA (reference sequence). J was trimmed by 7 bases and V by 5 bases; bases with no gene match: 4. CDR3 length: 11 amino acids. DNA for the CDR3: TGCAGTGCTGGGGACAGATTTGAAGCTTTCTTT. Translating gives CSAGDRFEAFF.

The gene calls are TRBV4-3 and TRBJ2-3; possibly TRBD2 for D (7 bases). The CDR3 loop spans 21 amino acids. Trimming removed 0 bases at V and 1 base at J, with 26 bases between. CDR1 is LGHNA, CDR2 YSLEER, per germline. CDR3 in amino acids: CASSQDSLGGGGVWGTDTQYF. CDR3 DNA sequence: TGCGCCAGCAGCCAAGATTCATTAGGTGGAGGGGGGGTCTGGGGCACAGATACGCAGTATTTT.

The rearrangement links TRBV7-9 to TRBJ2-1, with 9 bases identical to TRBD2. The V gene end was trimmed by 11 bases and the J gene end by 6 bases; junction bases not matched to a gene: 8. The CDR3 sequence is 13 residues long. Germline loops: CDR1 SEHNR, CDR2 FQNEAQ (reference sequence). This CDR3 is CALGRGGRNEQFF. CDR3 nucleotides: TGTGCCCTGGGGCGGGGGGGCCGCAATGAGCAGTTCTTC.

The chain employs TRBV7-2 and TRBJ2-3; no firm D call. The CDR3 spans 13 residues. Germline V gene sequence: CDR1 SGHTA, CDR2 FQGNSA. V lost 3 bases, J lost 0 bases, and 4 bases lay in between. The CDR3 sequence is CASSLASTDTQYF. The CDR3 coding sequence is TGTGCCAGCAGCTTGGCTAGCACAGATACGCAGTATTTT.

The chain uses TRBV2 and TRBJ1-4, with D possibly matching TRBD1 (6 bases). Germline assignment: CDR1 SNHLY and CDR2 FYNNEI. Deletions cut 6 bases from V and 3 bases from J, with 11 bases between. The CDR3 totals 14 residues. The CDR3 reads CASRKGEANEKLFF. The CDR3 bases are TGTGCCAGCAGGAAGGGGGAGGCTAATGAAAAACTGTTTTTT.

V is TRBV28 and J is TRBJ2-7; TRBD1 aligns across 9 bases. The CDR3 totals 16 residues. V lost 5 bases to trimming and J lost 1 base; unmatched junction nucleotides: 9. Looked up from germline, CDR1 is MDHEN and CDR2 is SYDVKM. The CDR3 nucleotides read TGTGCCAGCAGTCCGACGGACAGGGGCAATTCCTACGAGCAGTACTTC. As protein: CASSPTDRGNSYEQYF.

In DNA, the CDR3 is TGTGCCAGCATCTTAGACCGGGACAGGGGTAGAGGCTACACCTTC. This translates into CASILDRDRGRGYTF. This chain connects TRBV5-4 to TRBJ1-2, with 10 bases matching TRBD1. V gave up 6 bases and J gave up 8 bases; unmatched junction bases: 13. This CDR3 region has 15 residues. The V gene's germline CDR1 is SGHNT and CDR2 YYREEE (reference sequence).